The 26 T cell receptor beta chains below were found in one sample sequenced in a study of blood T cell repertoires in COVID-19. The assay was immunoSEQ multiplex PCR, and TCRdb's table has in-frame clones only and misses some. Among fewer than 250,000 clones listed, around four fifths were seen once. The source material was peripheral blood. The receptor source for this set is a woman in her thirties or forties with active or convalescent COVID-19.

A single count supports this clone. V is TRBV5-6 and J is TRBJ2-2; 11 bases are a match to TRBD1. CDR3 length equals 16 residues. V dropped 4 bases and J dropped 4; count of bases not matched to a gene: 6. Germline V gene data show CDR1 as SGHDT and CDR2 as YYEEEE. Here the CDR3 reads CASSAGTGGRTGELFF. CDR3 DNA sequence: TGTGCCAGCAGCGCCGGGACAGGGGGTCGCACCGGGGAGCTGTTTTTT.

The CDR3: CASRRSVFGTDTQYF. CDR3 bases: TGTGCCAGCAGGCGGTCTGTATTTGGGACAGATACGCAGTATTTT. This chain links TRBV7-2 with TRBJ2-3, with D hard to call. V lost 6 bases and J lost 3, with 16 bases in between. Looked up from germline, CDR1 is SGHTA and CDR2 is FQGNSA. This CDR3 has 15 residues.

The chain is built from TRBV15 and TRBJ1-4, with 7 bases that match TRBD1. Germline assignment: CDR1 LNHNV and CDR2 YYDKDF (reference sequence). Trimming removed 5 bases from V and 6 bases from J; junction bases left unmatched: 6. CDR3 length equals 14 residues. The CDR3 DNA reads TGTGCCACCAGCCTGACAGGGATTGATGAAAAACTGTTTTTT. Residues: CATSLTGIDEKLFF.

The genes are TRBV28 and TRBJ1-2; TRBD1 matches at 8 bases. Germline CDR1 MDHEN, CDR2 SYDVKM. V lost 5 bases and J lost 6; bases outside the gene matches: 8. The CDR3 totals 14 residues. The CDR3 DNA sequence: TGTGCCAGCAGTGCCGGACAGGGTGTACATGGCTACACCTTC. This encodes CASSAGQGVHGYTF.

The rearrangement uses TRBV18 and TRBJ1-2; TRBD1 matches at 7 bases. The CDR3 runs to 13 residues. CDR1 KGHSH and CDR2 LQKENI come from the germline V gene. The V gene end was trimmed by 3 bases and the J gene end by 9 bases; junction bases not matched to a gene: 7. This CDR3 is CASSPRDRMSYTF. CDR3 DNA sequence: TGTGCCAGCTCACCCCGGGACAGAATGAGCTACACCTTC.

The chain is built from TRBV14 and TRBJ1-4; no firm D call. This CDR3 is built from 15 residues. The V end was cut by 4 bases, the J end by 8 bases, with 17 bases between. CDR1 and CDR2 (germline): SGHDN, FVKESK. CDR3 region: CASSPPARTWEKLFF. As DNA, the CDR3 is TGTGCCAGCAGCCCCCCCGCGAGGACTTGGGAAAAACTGTTTTTT.

This chain connects TRBV12-5 to TRBJ1-2; D perhaps matches TRBD1 (6 bases). From germline, CDR1 is LGHNT and CDR2 FRNRAP. V was cut by 5 bases and J by 2 bases, with 18 bases left in between. This CDR3 spans 16 amino acids. CDR3 in amino acids: CASGIPKGVLNYGYTF. The CDR3 DNA follows: TGTGCTAGTGGTATCCCAAAGGGGGTGCTCAACTATGGCTACACCTTC.

The chain carries TRBV28 and TRBJ2-7, with TRBD1 matching over 8 bases. Trimming cost V 9 bases and J 0 bases; bases outside gene matches: 7. Germline V gene lookup returns CDR1 MDHEN and CDR2 SYDVKM. The CDR3 totals 14 residues. The CDR3 loop is CASLGQGSSYEQYF. DNA of the CDR3: TGTGCCAGTCTCGGACAGGGCAGCTCCTACGAGCAGTACTTC.

V usage is TRBV4-1 and J usage is TRBJ1-2; 9 bases map to TRBD1. Germline V lookup: CDR1 MGHRA, CDR2 YSYEKL. J lost 8 bases, V lost 3 bases, and 10 bases had no gene match. There are 15 residues in the CDR3. For the CDR3, the DNA is TGCGCCAGCAGCCACCCGGGACAGGGTGTTTGGGGCTACACCTTC. Amino acids: CASSHPGQGVWGYTF.

This chain joins TRBV3-1 (or the pseudogene TRBV3-2) and TRBJ1-6; no firm D call. Germline-derived CDR1 and CDR2 are LGHDT and YNNKEL (reference sequence). The CDR3 extends over 12 amino acids. Trimming took 0 bases from V and 12 from J, leaving 6 bases between them. CDR3 DNA: TGTGCCAGCAGCCAAGATAAGAGACCCCTCCACTTT. This codes for CASSQDKRPLHF.

V gene TRBV6-2 or TRBV6-3 combines with J gene TRBJ1-2; D may be TRBD1 (6 bases). Germline V gene sequence: CDR1 MNHEY, CDR2 SVGEGT. Trimming removed 2 bases from V and 12 bases from J, with 19 bases in between. CDR3 length: 14 amino acids. The CDR3 region is CASSYVTGSRSHTF. In nucleotides, the CDR3 is TGTGCCAGCAGTTACGTAACAGGGTCTAGAAGCCACACCTTC.

This clone appeared a single time. The V call is TRBV25-1, the J call TRBJ1-3; 8 nucleotides align to TRBD1. The ends lost 4 bases at V and 0 bases at J; junction bases unmatched: 5. This CDR3 comprises 16 residues. Germline CDR1 MGHDK, CDR2 SYGVNS. CDR3 coding DNA: TGTGCCAGCAGTGCCGGGACAGGTTTCTCTGGAAACACCATATATTTT. Its protein is CASSAGTGFSGNTIYF.

The chain employs TRBV28 and TRBJ2-7, with D perhaps matching TRBD1 (6 bases). From germline, CDR1 is MDHEN and CDR2 SYDVKM. The CDR3 contains 13 residues. V was shortened by 6 bases and J by 3 bases, with 12 bases between the two germline ends. CDR3 DNA: TGTGCCAGCAGAGCGGCAGGGGACTACGAGCAGTACTTC. Translation: CASRAAGDYEQYF. Supplemented by reference TRBV28 and TRBJ2-7, the full variable domain reads DVKVTQSSRYLVKRTGEKVFLECVQDMDHENMFWYRQDPGLGLRLIYFSYDVKMKEKGDIPEGYSVSREKKERFSLILESASTNQTSMYLCASRAAGDYEQYFGPGTRLTVT.

This chain joins TRBV6-5 and TRBJ2-1; TRBD2 matches 12 bases. Germline assignment: CDR1 MNHEY and CDR2 SVGAGI. There are 14 residues in the CDR3. With 5 bases clipped from V and 13 bases from J, the junction kept 9 bases outside the gene matches. DNA of the CDR3: TGTGCCAGCAGTACTCTAGCGGGGGGGCTTGCTCAGTTCTTC. Its protein is CASSTLAGGLAQFF.

This chain links TRBV6-2 or TRBV6-3 with TRBJ1-3, with D unclear. Germline V lookup: CDR1 MNHEY, CDR2 SVGEGT. The CDR3 has 14 amino acids. Trimming took off 6 bases at V and 8 bases at J, with 17 bases between the two ends. The CDR3 DNA follows: TGTGCCAGCAGCTCATCGGACTGGGAGGACACCATATATTTT. Its protein is CASSSSDWEDTIYF.

V usage is TRBV7-9 and J usage is TRBJ1-2; D possibly corresponds to TRBD1 (5 bases). Germline assignment: CDR1 SEHNR and CDR2 FQNEAQ (reference sequence). The CDR3 spans 14 residues. V dropped 2 bases and J dropped 4 bases, with 11 bases sitting between them. This CDR3 reads CASSLLSGTYGYTF. CDR3 coding DNA: TGTGCCAGCAGCTTATTGAGCGGGACCTATGGCTACACCTTC.

This clone came up a few times. The CDR3 here is CSVEVLYEQYF. The DNA for the CDR3 is TGCAGCGTTGAAGTCCTCTACGAGCAGTACTTC. The chain couples TRBV29-1 to TRBJ2-7; D gene unclear. The V gene lost 1 base and the J gene lost 3 bases, with 4 bases spanning the gap. The germline CDR1 and CDR2 sequences are SQVTM and ANQGSEA. The CDR3 consists of 11 residues.

The V gene is TRBV10-3, the J gene TRBJ1-1, with a possible D match to TRBD1 (6 bases). Trimming cost V 5 bases and J 0 bases, with 13 bases left between them. CDR3 length equals 15 residues. The germline gives CDR1 ENHRY, CDR2 SYGVKD. The CDR3 DNA reads as TGTGCCATCAGTCCAAATACAGGGATGAACACTGAAGCTTTCTTT. It codes for CAISPNTGMNTEAFF.

The rearrangement joins TRBV6-5 to TRBJ2-2; TRBD1 matches at 8 bases. The CDR3 has 13 residues. Per germline, CDR1 MNHEY and CDR2 SVGAGI. The ends lost 4 bases at V and 6 bases at J; junction bases unmatched: 1. The CDR3, as DNA: TGTGCCAGCAGTTTGACAGGGGCCGGGGAGCTGTTTTTT. It yields the protein CASSLTGAGELFF.

This chain links TRBV7-9 with TRBJ1-2; D not resolved. Trimming took off 5 bases at V and 3 bases at J, with 16 bases between the two ends. The CDR3 covers 15 residues. Germline CDR1 reads SEHNR; CDR2 reads FQNEAQ (reference sequence). CDR3 DNA: TGTGCCAGCAGCCCGACGGAGGGTCCCTACTATGGCTACACCTTC. Amino acids: CASSPTEGPYYGYTF. Combining the CDR3 with reference TRBV7-9 and TRBJ1-2 gives the whole variable domain DTGVSQNPRHKITKRGQNVTFRCDPISEHNRLYWYRQTLGQGPEFLTYFQNEAQLEKSRLLSDRFSAERPKGSFSTLEIQRTEQGDSAMYLCASSPTEGPYYGYTFGSGTRLTVV.

The V gene is TRBV29-1, the J gene TRBJ1-1; 8 bases line up with TRBD1. V lost 8 bases and J lost 6; bases outside the gene matches: 8. Per the germline V gene, CDR1 is SQVTM and CDR2 is ANQGSEA. This CDR3 has 12 residues. The CDR3 DNA reads as TGCAGCAACTCAGGGGGCAGTGCTGAAGCTTTCTTT. This gives the protein CSNSGGSAEAFF. The whole variable domain, filled in from reference TRBV29-1 and TRBJ1-1, reads SAVISQKPSRDICQRGTSLTIQCQVDSQVTMMFWYRQQPGQSLTLIATANQGSEATYESGFVIDKFPISRPNLTFSTLTVSNMSPEDSSIYLCSNSGGSAEAFFGQGTRLTVV.

The chain carries TRBV6-5 and TRBJ1-1; D is unresolved. With 3 bases removed from V and 4 bases from J, the gap between germline ends came to 9 bases. This CDR3 has 13 amino acids. Germline CDR1 MNHEY, CDR2 SVGAGI. This chain's CDR3 is CASSYTGSTEAFF. The CDR3 coding sequence is TGTGCCAGCAGTTATACGGGTAGCACTGAAGCTTTCTTT.

The sample holds one count of this clone. This chain joins TRBV9 and TRBJ2-3, with a tentative D call TRBD2 (7 bases). Trimming pared 5 bases from V and 1 base from J, leaving 20 bases between. Per germline, CDR1 SGDLS and CDR2 YYNGEE. CDR3 size: 17 residues. In nucleotides, the CDR3 is TGTGCCAGCAGTCGAGGGGGAGGGCGCCTTGGCACAGATACGCAGTATTTT. Amino acids: CASSRGGGRLGTDTQYF.

The chain uses TRBV3-1 (or the pseudogene TRBV3-2) and TRBJ1-4; D call uncertain. CDR1 is LGHDT, CDR2 YNNKEL, per germline (reference sequence). This CDR3 is 13 amino acids long. V was trimmed by 4 bases and J by 0 bases, leaving 3 bases between them. CDR3 coding DNA: TGTGCCAGCAGCCTAGCAACTAATGAAAAACTGTTTTTT. Its translation is CASSLATNEKLFF.

This rearrangement joins TRBV15 to TRBJ1-3; D not resolved. The CDR3 contains 14 residues. Trimming took 1 base from V and 3 from J, leaving 7 bases between them. The germline gives CDR1 LNHNV, CDR2 YYDKDF (reference sequence). DNA for the CDR3: TGTGCCACCAGCAGAGGGCAGGTTGGAAACACCATATATTTT. Encoded protein: CATSRGQVGNTIYF.

The V call is TRBV6-5, the J call TRBJ2-3; D is perhaps TRBD2 (5 bases). The CDR3 is 15 residues long. The V gene lost 6 bases and the J gene lost 1 base, with 14 bases spanning the gap. The germline V gene has CDR1 MNHEY and CDR2 SVGAGI. The CDR3 here is CASSQDFGRTDTQYF. CDR3 DNA: TGTGCCAGCAGCCAGGACTTCGGACGCACAGATACGCAGTATTTT.